The 4 T cell receptor beta chains listed next were all sequenced from one sample in a study of T cell changes during pregnancy in multiple sclerosis. TCRdb's copy holds only in-frame clones and misses some; the assay was immunoSEQ multiplex PCR. The repertoire has about 110,000 clones, approximately 90% of them found once; the top ten carry around 0.8%. The sample here was peripheral blood, taken in the third trimester of pregnancy. The receptors were sampled from a female donor in good health, enrolled as a control in a pregnancy study.

The rearrangement links TRBV7-8 to TRBJ2-3; D perhaps matches TRBD1 (5 bases). From germline, CDR1 is SGHVS and CDR2 FQNEAQ. Trimming took 4 bases from V and 2 from J, leaving 22 bases between them. The CDR3 consists of 18 residues. The chain's CDR3 is CASSYKGAEPPSTDTQYF. CDR3 nucleotides: TGTGCCAGCAGCTACAAAGGGGCAGAACCGCCGTCCACAGATACGCAGTATTTT.

Comment on this clone: The identical CDR3 is also encoded by other nucleotide sequences in the sample. This rearrangement joins TRBV6-1 to TRBJ1-1; no definite D call. The V end lost 2 bases, the J end lost 1 base, and 5 bases lay between the germline ends. This CDR3 has 13 residues. CDR1 and CDR2 (germline): MNHNS, SASEGT. The CDR3 DNA reads TGTGCCAGCAGTGAAAGAGGGAACACTGAAGCTTTCTTT. Translation: CASSERGNTEAFF.

This chain joins TRBV19 and TRBJ1-5; 7 bases agree with TRBD1. Losses at the gene ends were 5 bases for V and 4 bases for J; bases not matched to a gene: 2. Germline V gene sequence: CDR1 LNHDA, CDR2 SQIVND (reference sequence). The CDR3 covers 13 residues. The CDR3 DNA reads as TGTGCCAGTAGTCCGGACAGGAATCAGCCCCAGCATTTT. The encoded protein is CASSPDRNQPQHF.

The chain uses TRBV19 and TRBJ1-5, with no clear D. This CDR3 region has 13 residues. Germline V gene lookup returns CDR1 LNHDA and CDR2 SQIVND (reference sequence). V dropped 2 bases and J dropped 5 bases, with 7 bases sitting between them. CDR3 bases: TGTGCCAGTAGTATATTAGTCGATCAGCCCCAGCATTTT. Translating gives CASSILVDQPQHF.